These T cell receptor beta chains were read from a single sample in a study of blood T cell repertoires in COVID-19. TCRdb keeps only in-frame clones here, not all; method: immunoSEQ multiplex PCR. Of some 77,000 clones listed, around 85% are singletons. Sample: peripheral blood. These receptors were obtained from a man between 65 and 85 years old with acute or convalescent COVID-19. The CDR3 runs from the conserved cysteine through the conserved F or W. The D gene is left open where the match is weak. Only some rows state a clone size, as once, few, many or a class for expanded clones.

>many|TRBV27|TRBJ2-7|TRBD2
CASSFGTSSGDEQYF
TGTGCCAGCAGTTTCGGGACTAGCAGCGGGGACGAGCAGTACTTC
>NA|TRBV6-5|TRBJ1-1|NA
CAGRGALNTEAFF
TGTGCCGGGCGGGGGGCCCTGAACACTGAAGCTTTCTTT
>NA|TRBV16|TRBJ2-5|NA
CASSQSSEGETQYF
TGTGCCAGCAGCCAATCTAGCGAAGGAGAGACCCAGTACTTC
>NA|TRBV20-1|TRBJ2-2|TRBD2
CSASSRESTGELFF
TGCAGTGCTAGTTCGCGGGAGAGTACCGGGGAGCTGTTTTTT
>NA|TRBV5-1|TRBJ2-3|NA
CASSPEGRGSTDTQYF
TGCGCCAGCAGCCCAGAAGGTAGGGGGAGCACAGATACGCAGTATTTT
>NA|TRBV7-2|TRBJ2-3|TRBD2
CASSLVSGRANTQYF
TGTGCCAGCAGCTTAGTTAGCGGGAGGGCTAATACGCAGTATTTT
>NA|TRBV27|TRBJ1-2|TRBD1
CASRGLTGGSNYGYTF
TGTGCCAGCAGGGGTTTGACAGGGGGCTCTAACTATGGCTACACCTTC
>NA|TRBV27|TRBJ1-5|NA
CASSGGGWNNQPQHF
TGTGCCAGCAGTGGTGGGGGGTGGAACAATCAGCCCCAGCATTTT
>NA|TRBV15|TRBJ1-5|NA
CATSRDHRSNQPQHF
TGTGCCACCAGCAGAGATCATAGAAGCAATCAGCCCCAGCATTTT
>NA|TRBV12-5|TRBJ2-1|NA
CASGNSGTNEQFF
TGTGCTAGTGGGAACTCCGGGACAAACGAGCAGTTCTTC
>once|TRBV9|TRBJ2-4|TRBD2
CASSPPGTSGRYIQYF
TGTGCCAGCAGCCCTCCAGGGACTAGCGGGAGATACATTCAGTACTTC
>NA|TRBV30|TRBJ2-7|TRBD1
CAWSPLGDRGTYEQYF
TGTGCCTGGAGTCCCCTGGGGGACAGGGGTACCTACGAGCAGTACTTC
>once|TRBV5-1|TRBJ2-5|TRBD2
CASSLGLAGGRPETQYF
TGCGCCAGCAGCTTGGGACTAGCGGGAGGCCGGCCAGAGACCCAGTACTTC
>NA|TRBV9|TRBJ2-7|TRBD1
CASSDNLPGTGEVYEQYF
TGTGCCAGCAGCGACAACCTCCCAGGGACAGGTGAGGTCTACGAGCAGTACTTC
>NA|TRBV6-2/TRBV6-3|TRBJ1-2|TRBD1
CASSVTGISGYTF
TGTGCCAGCAGTGTGACAGGGATAAGCGGCTACACCTTC
>NA|TRBV6-5|TRBJ2-5|TRBD2
CASSLASGVQETQYF
TGTGCCAGCAGTTTGGCTAGCGGGGTTCAAGAGACCCAGTACTTC
>NA|TRBV11-3|TRBJ2-1|NA
CASSPRAGYEQFF
TGTGCCAGCAGCCCCAGGGCGGGATATGAGCAGTTCTTC
>NA|TRBV11-2|TRBJ2-3|NA
CASSKLLTDTQYF
TGTGCCAGCAGCAAACTTCTCACAGATACGCAGTATTTT
>NA|TRBV19|TRBJ2-2|TRBD1
CASSDRDRGTGELFF
TGTGCCAGTAGTGACAGGGACCGTGGCACCGGGGAGCTGTTTTTT
>NA|TRBV2|TRBJ2-1|TRBD2
CASSEALLGGGRNEQFF
TGTGCCAGCAGTGAAGCGCTTCTGGGGGGAGGGAGGAATGAGCAGTTCTTC
>NA|TRBV6-5|TRBJ1-2|TRBD1
CASSQTGTINYGYTF
TGTGCCAGCAGTCAGACAGGGACGATAAACTATGGCTACACCTTC
>NA|TRBV5-1|TRBJ2-7|NA
CASSLGADLYEQYF
TGCGCCAGCAGCTTGGGGGCAGATCTCTACGAGCAGTACTTC
>NA|TRBV15|TRBJ1-5|NA
CATSREYGGNQPQHF
TGTGCCACCAGCAGAGAATACGGAGGCAATCAGCCCCAGCATTTT
>NA|TRBV28|TRBJ2-7|NA
CASSLYGSYEQYF
TGTGCCAGCAGTTTATACGGGAGCTACGAGCAGTACTTC
>NA|TRBV7-3|TRBJ2-1|TRBD1
CASSLSGGMEASYNEQFF
TGTGCCAGCAGCCTGTCAGGGGGTATGGAGGCCTCCTACAATGAGCAGTTCTTC
>few|TRBV6-2/TRBV6-3|TRBJ1-5|NA
CASSYSGEQGNQPQHF
TGTGCCAGCAGTTACTCCGGGGAGCAAGGCAATCAGCCCCAGCATTTT
>NA|TRBV29-1|TRBJ1-5|NA
CSVELSRGQPQHF
TGCAGCGTTGAGTTATCCAGGGGCCAGCCCCAGCATTTT
>NA|TRBV3-1/TRBV3-2|TRBJ2-7|NA
CASRQGGGSYEQYF
TGTGCCAGCAGACAGGGAGGGGGCTCCTACGAGCAGTACTTC
>once|TRBV10-3|TRBJ2-1|NA
CAILNPDSSYNEQFF
TGTGCCATCCTCAATCCGGACAGCTCCTACAATGAGCAGTTCTTC
>NA|TRBV7-2|TRBJ2-7|TRBD1
CASSPRTGGGYEQYF
TGTGCCAGCAGCCCTCGGACAGGGGGTGGTTACGAGCAGTACTTC
>NA|TRBV19|TRBJ1-4|NA
CASTPSGATNEKLFF
TGTGCCAGTACCCCCTCAGGGGCAACTAATGAAAAACTGTTTTTT